This T cell receptor (beta chain) originates from a study of CD8+ T cells in alopecia areata. The CDR3 spans 13 residues. The V end was cut by 0 bases, the J end by 4 bases, with 5 bases between. Germline V CDR1 and CDR2: SGHDT, YYEEEE. Only a few counts were recorded for this clone. Once RNA had been extracted, it was reverse transcribed into cDNA to act as the sequencing template. Only in-frame clones appear in the TCRdb table, and some are missing; sequencing was by immunoSEQ multiplex PCR. The top ten clones hold roughly 5.3% of a sample with 200,000 or so clones, roughly three fifths of them seen once.

J is TRBJ2-4 and V is TRBV5-6, with D possibly being TRBD1 (5 bases). Sequenced input: CD8+ T cells sorted from blood. The receptor comes from a human donor in good health. CDR3 amino acids: CASSLGQKNIQYF. CDR3 nucleotide sequence: TGTGCCAGCAGCTTGGGACAGAAAAACATTCAGTACTTC.